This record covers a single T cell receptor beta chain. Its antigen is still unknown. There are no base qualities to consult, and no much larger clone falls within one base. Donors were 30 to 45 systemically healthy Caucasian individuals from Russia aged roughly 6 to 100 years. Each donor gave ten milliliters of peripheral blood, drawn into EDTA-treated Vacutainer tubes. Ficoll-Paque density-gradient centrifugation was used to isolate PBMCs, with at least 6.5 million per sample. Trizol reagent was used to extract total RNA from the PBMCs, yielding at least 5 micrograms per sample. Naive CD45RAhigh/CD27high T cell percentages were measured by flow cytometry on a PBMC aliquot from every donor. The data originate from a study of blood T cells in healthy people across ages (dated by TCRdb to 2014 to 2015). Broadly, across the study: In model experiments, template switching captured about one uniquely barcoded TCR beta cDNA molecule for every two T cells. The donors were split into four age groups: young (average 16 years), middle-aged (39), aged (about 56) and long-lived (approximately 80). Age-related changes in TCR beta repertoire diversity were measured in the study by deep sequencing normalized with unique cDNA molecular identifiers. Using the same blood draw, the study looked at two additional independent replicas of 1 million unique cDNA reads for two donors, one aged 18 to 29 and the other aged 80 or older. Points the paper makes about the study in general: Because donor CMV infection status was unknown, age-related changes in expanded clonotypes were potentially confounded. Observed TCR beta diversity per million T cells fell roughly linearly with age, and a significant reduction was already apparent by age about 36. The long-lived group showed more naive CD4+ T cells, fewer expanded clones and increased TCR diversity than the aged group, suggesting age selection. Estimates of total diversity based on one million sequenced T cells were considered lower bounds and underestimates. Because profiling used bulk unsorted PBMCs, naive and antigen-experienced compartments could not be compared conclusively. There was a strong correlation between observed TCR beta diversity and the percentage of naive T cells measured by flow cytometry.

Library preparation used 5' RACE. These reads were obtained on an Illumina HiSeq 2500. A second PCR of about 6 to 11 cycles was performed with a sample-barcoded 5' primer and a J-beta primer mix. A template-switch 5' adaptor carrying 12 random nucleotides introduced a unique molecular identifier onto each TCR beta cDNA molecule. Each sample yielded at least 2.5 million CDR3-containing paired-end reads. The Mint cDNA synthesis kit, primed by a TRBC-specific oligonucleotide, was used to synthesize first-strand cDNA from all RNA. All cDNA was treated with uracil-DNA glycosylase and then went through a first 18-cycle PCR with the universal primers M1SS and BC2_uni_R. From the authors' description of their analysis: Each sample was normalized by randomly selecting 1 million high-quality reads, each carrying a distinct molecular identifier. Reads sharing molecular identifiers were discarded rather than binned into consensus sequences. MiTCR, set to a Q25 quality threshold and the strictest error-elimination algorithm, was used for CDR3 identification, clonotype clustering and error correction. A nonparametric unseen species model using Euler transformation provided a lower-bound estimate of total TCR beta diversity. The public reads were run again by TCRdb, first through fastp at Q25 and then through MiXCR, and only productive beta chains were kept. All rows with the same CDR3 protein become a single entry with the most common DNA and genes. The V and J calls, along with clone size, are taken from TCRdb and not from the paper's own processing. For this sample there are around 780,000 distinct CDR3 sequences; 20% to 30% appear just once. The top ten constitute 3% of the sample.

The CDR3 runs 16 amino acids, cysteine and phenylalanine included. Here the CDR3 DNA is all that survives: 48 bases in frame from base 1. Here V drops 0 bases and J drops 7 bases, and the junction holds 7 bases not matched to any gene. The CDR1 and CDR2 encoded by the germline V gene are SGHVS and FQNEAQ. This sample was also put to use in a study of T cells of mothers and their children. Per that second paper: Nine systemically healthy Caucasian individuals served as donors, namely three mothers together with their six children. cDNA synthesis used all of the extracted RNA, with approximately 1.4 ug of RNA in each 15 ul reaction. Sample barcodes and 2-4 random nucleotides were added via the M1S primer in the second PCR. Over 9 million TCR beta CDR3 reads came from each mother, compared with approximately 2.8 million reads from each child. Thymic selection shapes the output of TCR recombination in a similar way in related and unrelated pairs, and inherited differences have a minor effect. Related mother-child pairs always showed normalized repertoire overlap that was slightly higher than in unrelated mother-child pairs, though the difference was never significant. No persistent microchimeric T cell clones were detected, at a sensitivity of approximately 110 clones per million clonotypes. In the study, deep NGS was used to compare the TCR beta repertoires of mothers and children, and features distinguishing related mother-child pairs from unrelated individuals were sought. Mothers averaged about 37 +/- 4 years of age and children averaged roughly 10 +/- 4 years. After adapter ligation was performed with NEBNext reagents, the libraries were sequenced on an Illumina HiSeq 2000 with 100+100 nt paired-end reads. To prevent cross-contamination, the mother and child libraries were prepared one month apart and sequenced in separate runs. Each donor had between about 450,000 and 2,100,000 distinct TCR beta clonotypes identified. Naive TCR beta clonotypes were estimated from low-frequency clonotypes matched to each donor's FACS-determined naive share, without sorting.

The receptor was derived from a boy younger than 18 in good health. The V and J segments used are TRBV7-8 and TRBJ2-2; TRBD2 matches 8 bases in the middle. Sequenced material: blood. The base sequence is TGTGCCAGCAGCTTAGCGCGGGGGGCGCGTAGCGGGGAGCTGTTTTTT. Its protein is CASSLARGARSGELFF.